This T cell receptor beta chain emerged from a study of T cell responses to AZD1222 COVID-19 vaccine. There are 14 residues in the CDR3. Germline assignment: CDR1 SGHDT and CDR2 YYEEEE. V shed 3 bases and J shed 2 bases, with 9 bases lying between them. TCRdb's table, derived via immunoSEQ multiplex PCR, lists solely in-frame clones and lacks some. The table includes about 56,000 clones, about 86% detected once. This specimen was peripheral blood, taken 28 days after the second AZD1222 dose. The source is an adult who received the AZD1222 COVID-19 vaccine. V and J are TRBV5-6 and TRBJ1-5; D may be TRBD1 (5 bases). The DNA for the CDR3 is TGTGCCAGCAGCTGGGGGAGCGGCAATCAGCCCCAGCATTTT. Amino acids: CASSWGSGNQPQHF.